This T cell receptor beta chain was documented in a study of blood T cell repertoires in COVID-19. Study context: Spain, Italy and the United States supplied samples that represented acute and convalescent COVID-19. PBMCs, B-cell-depleted T cells, or T cells were the source of the cDNA or gDNA that made up the material.

The authors' processing: Amplified reference gene primers provided the basis for estimating nucleated cell counts. TCRdb keeps only in-frame clones here, not all; method: immunoSEQ multiplex PCR. V and J calls and clone size follow that table, whereas D and trimming were derived from the DNA. Of 200,000 to 300,000 clones listed, approximately 90% are singletons. The CDR3 is made up of 14 amino acids. The V gene's germline CDR1 is MNHNS and CDR2 SASEGT. V was pared by 3 bases and J by 3 bases, with 6 bases between. The sequence derives from a woman aged 40 to 50 with acute or convalescent COVID-19. V and J are TRBV6-1 and TRBJ1-6; tentatively, D is TRBD1 (5 bases). The sequenced sample was peripheral blood. CDR3 amino acids: CASSDGGYNSPLHF. The CDR3 DNA sequence: TGTGCCAGCAGTGACGGGGGCTATAATTCACCCCTCCACTTT.